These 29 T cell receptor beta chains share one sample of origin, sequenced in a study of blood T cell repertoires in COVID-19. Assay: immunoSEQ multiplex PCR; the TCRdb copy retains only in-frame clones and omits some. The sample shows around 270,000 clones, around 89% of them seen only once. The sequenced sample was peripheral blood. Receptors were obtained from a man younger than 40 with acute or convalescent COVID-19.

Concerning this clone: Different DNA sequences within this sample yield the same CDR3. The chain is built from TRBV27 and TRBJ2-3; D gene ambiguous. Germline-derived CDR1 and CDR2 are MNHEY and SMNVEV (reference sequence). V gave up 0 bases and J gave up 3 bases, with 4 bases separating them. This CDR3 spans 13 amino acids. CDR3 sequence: CASSLSLTDTQYF. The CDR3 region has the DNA TGTGCCAGCAGTTTATCGCTAACAGATACGCAGTATTTT.

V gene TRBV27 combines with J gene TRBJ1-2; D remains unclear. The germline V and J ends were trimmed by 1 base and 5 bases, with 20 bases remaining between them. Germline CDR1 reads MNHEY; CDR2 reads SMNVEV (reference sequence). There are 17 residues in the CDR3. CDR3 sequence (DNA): TGTGCCAGCAGTTTATATGCTGAATCCGGGTCGACTTATGGCTACACCTTC. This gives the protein CASSLYAESGSTYGYTF.

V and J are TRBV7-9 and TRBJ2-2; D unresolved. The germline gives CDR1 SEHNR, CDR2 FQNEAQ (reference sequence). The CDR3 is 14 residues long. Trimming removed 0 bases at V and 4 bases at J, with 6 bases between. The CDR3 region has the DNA TGTGCCAGCAGCTTAGCCCCCGTCACCGGGGAGCTGTTTTTT. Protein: CASSLAPVTGELFF.

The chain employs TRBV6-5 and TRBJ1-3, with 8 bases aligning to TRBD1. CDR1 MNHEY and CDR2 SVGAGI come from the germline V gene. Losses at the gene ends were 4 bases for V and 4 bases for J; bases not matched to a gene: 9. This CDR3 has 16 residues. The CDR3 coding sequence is TGTGCCAGCAGTTTTACGACAGGGGCCTCCGGAAACACCATATATTTT. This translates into CASSFTTGASGNTIYF.

For the CDR3, the DNA is TGTGCCAGCTCGCCGGGATTTAACACTGAAGCTTTCTTT. Amino acid sequence: CASSPGFNTEAFF. The chain joins TRBV6-5 to TRBJ1-1; D gene uncertain. Looked up from germline, CDR1 is MNHEY and CDR2 is SVGAGI. There are 13 residues in the CDR3. Trimming took 8 bases from V and 2 from J, leaving 12 bases between them.

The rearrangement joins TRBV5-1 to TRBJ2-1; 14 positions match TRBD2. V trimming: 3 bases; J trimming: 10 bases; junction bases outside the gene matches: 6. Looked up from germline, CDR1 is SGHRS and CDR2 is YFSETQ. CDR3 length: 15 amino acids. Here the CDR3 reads CASSSPGLAGEEQFF. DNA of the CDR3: TGCGCCAGCAGCTCCCCGGGACTAGCGGGAGAGGAGCAGTTCTTC. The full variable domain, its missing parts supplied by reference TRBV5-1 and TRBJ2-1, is KAGVTQTPRYLIKTRGQQVTLSCSPISGHRSVSWYQQTPGQGLQFLFEYFSETQRNKGNFPGRFSGRQFSNSRSEMNVSTLELGDSALYLCASSSPGLAGEEQFFGPGTRLTVL.

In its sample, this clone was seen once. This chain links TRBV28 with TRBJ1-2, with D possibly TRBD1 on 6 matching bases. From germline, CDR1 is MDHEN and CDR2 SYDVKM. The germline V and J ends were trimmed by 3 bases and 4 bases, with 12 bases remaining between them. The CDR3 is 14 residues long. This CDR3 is CASSFNRAGYGYTF. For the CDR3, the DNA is TGTGCCAGCAGTTTTAACAGGGCTGGCTATGGCTACACCTTC.

The CDR3 sequence is CASSPLAGGAPEQFF. For the CDR3, the DNA is TGTGCCAGCTCACCACTGGCGGGAGGGGCCCCTGAGCAGTTCTTC. The chain recombines TRBV18 with TRBJ2-1; 9 bases map to TRBD2. This CDR3 has 15 amino acids. Germline trimming cut 1 base from V and 9 bases from J; bases unmatched to any gene: 7. Germline CDR1 KGHSH, CDR2 LQKENI.

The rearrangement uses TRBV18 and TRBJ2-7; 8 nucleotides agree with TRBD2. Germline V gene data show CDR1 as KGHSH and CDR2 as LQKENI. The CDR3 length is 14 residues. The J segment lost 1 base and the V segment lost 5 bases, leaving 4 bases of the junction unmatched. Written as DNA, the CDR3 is TGTGCCAGCTCAGCGCGGGAGGCGTCCTACGAGCAGTACTTC. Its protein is CASSAREASYEQYF.

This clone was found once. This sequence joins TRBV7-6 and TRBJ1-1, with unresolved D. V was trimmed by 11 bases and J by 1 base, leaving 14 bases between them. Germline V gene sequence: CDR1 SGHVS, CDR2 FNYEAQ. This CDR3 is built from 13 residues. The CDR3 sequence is CALRSLQNTEAFF. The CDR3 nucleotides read TGTGCCTTACGATCTTTACAGAACACTGAAGCTTTCTTT.

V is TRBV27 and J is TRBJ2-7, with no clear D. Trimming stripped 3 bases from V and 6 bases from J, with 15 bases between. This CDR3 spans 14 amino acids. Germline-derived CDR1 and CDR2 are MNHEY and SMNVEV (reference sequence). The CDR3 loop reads CASSFRGSAAEQYF. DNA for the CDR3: TGTGCCAGCAGTTTCCGCGGTTCCGCGGCCGAGCAGTACTTC.

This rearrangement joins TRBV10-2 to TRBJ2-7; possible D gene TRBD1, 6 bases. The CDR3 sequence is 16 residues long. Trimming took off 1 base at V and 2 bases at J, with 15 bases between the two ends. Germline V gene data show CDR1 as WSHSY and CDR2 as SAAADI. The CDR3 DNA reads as TGCGCCAGCAGTGAGTTGGGGACACCCTCTACCTACGAGCAGTACTTC. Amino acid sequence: CASSELGTPSTYEQYF.

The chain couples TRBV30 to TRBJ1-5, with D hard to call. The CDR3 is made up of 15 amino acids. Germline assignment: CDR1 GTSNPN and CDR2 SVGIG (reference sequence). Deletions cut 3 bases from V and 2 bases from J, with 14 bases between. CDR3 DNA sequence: TGTGCCTGGAGCTTAGGAGGGAGTGGCAATCAGCCCCAGCATTTT. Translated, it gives CAWSLGGSGNQPQHF. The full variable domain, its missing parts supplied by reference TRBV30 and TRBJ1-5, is SQTIHQWPATLVQPVGSPLSLECTVEGTSNPNLYWYRQAAGRGLQLLFYSVGIGQISSEVPQNLSASRPQDRQFILSSKKLLLSDSGFYLCAWSLGGSGNQPQHFGDGTRLSIL.

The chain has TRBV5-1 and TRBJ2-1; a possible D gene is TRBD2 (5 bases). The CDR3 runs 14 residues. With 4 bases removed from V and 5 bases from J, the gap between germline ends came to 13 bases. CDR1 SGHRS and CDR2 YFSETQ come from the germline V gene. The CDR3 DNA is TGCGCCAGCAGCCCGCCAGGACTTAACAATGAGCAGTTCTTC. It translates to CASSPPGLNNEQFF.

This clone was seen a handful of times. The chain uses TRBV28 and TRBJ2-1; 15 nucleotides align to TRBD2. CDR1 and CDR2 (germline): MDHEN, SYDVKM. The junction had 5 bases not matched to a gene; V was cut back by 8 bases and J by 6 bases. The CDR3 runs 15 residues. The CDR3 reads CASPRTSGRVNEQFF. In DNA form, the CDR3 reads TGTGCCAGCCCTCGGACTAGCGGGAGGGTCAATGAGCAGTTCTTC.

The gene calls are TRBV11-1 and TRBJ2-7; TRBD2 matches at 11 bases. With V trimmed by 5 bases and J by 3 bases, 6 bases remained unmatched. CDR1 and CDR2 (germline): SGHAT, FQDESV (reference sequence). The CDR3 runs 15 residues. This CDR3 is CASSRTGTSGYEQYF. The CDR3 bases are TGTGCCAGCAGCCGTACCGGGACTAGCGGCTACGAGCAGTACTTC.

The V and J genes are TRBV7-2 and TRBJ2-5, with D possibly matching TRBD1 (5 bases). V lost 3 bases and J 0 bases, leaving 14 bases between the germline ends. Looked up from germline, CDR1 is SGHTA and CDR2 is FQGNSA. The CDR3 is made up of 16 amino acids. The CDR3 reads CASSFDRMKYQETQYF. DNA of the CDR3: TGTGCCAGCAGCTTCGACAGAATGAAGTACCAAGAGACCCAGTACTTC. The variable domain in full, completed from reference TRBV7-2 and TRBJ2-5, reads GAGVSQSPSNKVTEKGKDVELRCDPISGHTALYWYRQSLGQGLEFLIYFQGNSAPDKSGLPSDRFSAERTGGSVSTLTIQRTQQEDSAVYLCASSFDRMKYQETQYFGPGTRLLVL.

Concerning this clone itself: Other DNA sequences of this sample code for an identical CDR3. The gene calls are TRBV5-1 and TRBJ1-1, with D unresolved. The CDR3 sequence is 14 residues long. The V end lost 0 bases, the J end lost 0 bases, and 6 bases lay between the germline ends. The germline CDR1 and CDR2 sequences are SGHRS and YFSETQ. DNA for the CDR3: TGCGCCAGCAGCTTGGATACGGTGAACACTGAAGCTTTCTTT. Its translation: CASSLDTVNTEAFF.

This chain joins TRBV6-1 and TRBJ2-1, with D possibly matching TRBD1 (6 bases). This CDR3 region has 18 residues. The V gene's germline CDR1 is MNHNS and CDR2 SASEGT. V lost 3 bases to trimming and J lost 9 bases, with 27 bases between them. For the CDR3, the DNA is TGTGCCAGCAGTGAGGTTCATATGGGACATAGTCGAAGAGGTGAGCAGTTCTTC. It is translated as CASSEVHMGHSRRGEQFF.

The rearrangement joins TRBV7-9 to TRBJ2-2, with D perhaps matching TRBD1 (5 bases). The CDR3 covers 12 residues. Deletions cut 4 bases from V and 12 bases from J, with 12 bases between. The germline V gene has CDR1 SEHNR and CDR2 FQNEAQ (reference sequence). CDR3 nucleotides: TGTGCCAGCAGCTCCCTGCAGGGCCAGCTGTTTTTT. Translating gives CASSSLQGQLFF.

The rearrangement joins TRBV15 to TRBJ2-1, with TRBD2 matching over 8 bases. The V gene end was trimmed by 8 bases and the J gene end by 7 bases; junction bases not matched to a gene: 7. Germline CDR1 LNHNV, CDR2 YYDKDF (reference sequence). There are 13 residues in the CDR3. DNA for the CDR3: TGTGCCACCGGGATCGGGGGGGGGAATGAGCAGTTCTTC. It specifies CATGIGGGNEQFF.

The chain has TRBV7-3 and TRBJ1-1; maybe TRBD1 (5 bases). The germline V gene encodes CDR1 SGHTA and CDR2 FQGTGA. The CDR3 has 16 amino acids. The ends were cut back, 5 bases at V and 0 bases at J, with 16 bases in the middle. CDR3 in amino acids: CASSPQTGTMNTEAFF. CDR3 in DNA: TGTGCCAGCAGCCCTCAAACCGGGACTATGAACACTGAAGCTTTCTTT.

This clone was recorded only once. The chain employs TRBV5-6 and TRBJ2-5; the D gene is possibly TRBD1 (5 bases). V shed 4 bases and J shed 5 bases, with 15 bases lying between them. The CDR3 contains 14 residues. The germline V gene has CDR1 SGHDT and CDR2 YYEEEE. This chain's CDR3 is CASSRQTVRETQYF. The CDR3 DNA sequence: TGTGCCAGCAGCCGACAGACAGTCCGGGAGACCCAGTACTTC.

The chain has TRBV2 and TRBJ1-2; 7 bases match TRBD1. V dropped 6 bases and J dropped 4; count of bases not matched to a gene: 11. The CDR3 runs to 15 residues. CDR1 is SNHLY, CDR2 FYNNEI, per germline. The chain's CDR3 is CASRTSGQGVYGYTF. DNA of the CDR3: TGTGCCAGCAGGACGTCGGGTCAGGGGGTCTATGGCTACACCTTC.

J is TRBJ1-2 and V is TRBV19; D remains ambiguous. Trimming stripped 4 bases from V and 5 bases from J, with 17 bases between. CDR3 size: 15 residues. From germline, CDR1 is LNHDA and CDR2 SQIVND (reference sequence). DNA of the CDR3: TGTGCCAGTAGTAAGTACCACCAGGTCCGGTATGGCTACACCTTC. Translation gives CASSKYHQVRYGYTF.

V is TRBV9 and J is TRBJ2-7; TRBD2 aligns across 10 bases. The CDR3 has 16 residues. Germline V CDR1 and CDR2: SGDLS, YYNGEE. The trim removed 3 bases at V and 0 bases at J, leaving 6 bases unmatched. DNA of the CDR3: TGTGCCAGCAGCGCGACATGGACTAGCGGCTCCTACGAGCAGTACTTC. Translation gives CASSATWTSGSYEQYF.

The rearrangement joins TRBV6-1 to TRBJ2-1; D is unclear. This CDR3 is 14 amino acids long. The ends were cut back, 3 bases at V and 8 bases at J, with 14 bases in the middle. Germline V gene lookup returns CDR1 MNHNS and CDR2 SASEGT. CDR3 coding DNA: TGTGCCAGCAGTGATGCCCGGTTTGTGGATGAGCAGTTCTTC. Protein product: CASSDARFVDEQFF.

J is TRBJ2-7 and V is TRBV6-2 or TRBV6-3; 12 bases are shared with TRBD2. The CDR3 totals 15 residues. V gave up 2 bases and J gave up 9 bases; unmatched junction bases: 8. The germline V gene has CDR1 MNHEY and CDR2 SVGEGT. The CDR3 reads CASSYRLAGGLVQYF. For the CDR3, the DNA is TGTGCCAGCAGTTACCGGCTAGCGGGAGGGTTGGTGCAGTACTTC.

The chain's CDR3 is CASSLAASAKNIQYF. The CDR3, as DNA: TGTGCCAGCAGCTTGGCCGCGTCCGCCAAAAACATTCAGTACTTC. The J gene is TRBJ2-4, the V gene TRBV5-5; D is unclear. Between the trimmed V and J ends, which lost 0 bases and 1 base, there was a span of 8 bases. The CDR3 contains 15 residues. From germline, CDR1 is SGHKS and CDR2 YYEKEE (reference sequence).